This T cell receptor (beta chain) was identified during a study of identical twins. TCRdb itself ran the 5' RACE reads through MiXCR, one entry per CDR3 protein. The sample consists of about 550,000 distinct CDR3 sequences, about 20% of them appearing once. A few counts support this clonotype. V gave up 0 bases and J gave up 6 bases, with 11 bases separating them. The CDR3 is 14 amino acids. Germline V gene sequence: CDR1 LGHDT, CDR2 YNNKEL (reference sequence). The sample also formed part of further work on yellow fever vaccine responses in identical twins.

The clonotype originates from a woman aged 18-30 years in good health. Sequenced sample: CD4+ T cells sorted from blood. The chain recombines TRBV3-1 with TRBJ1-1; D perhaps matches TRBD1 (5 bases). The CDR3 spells CASSQDPAGPEAFF. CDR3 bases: TGTGCCAGCAGCCAAGACCCGGCGGGGCCTGAAGCTTTCTTT.